This entry lists 9 T cell receptor beta chains sequenced from one sample in a study of cytomegalovirus exposure and HLA in healthy donors (dated by TCRdb to about 2017). Receptor libraries were prepared by the immunoSEQ multiplex PCR assay. The multiplex PCR relied on a mix of 60 forward primers for TCR Vbeta segments and 13 reverse primers for TCR Jbeta segments. Imported from immuneACCESS, the table was reduced by TCRdb to in-frame sequences with V and J called. These copies leave out some clones; in studies compared against another copy, an unresolved V gene accounts for under half, and the cause of the remainder is not known. A total of 150,000 or so clones appear in this sample, roughly 85% of them only once. The top ten constitute about 1.3% of the sample. Specimen: PBMCs. These receptors were obtained from a man aged 30 to 45 in good health and CMV-seronegative.

This clone has only a few counts. The chain carries TRBV7-6 and TRBJ1-1; 7 bases map to TRBD1. J lost 7 bases, V lost 5 bases, and 10 bases had no gene match. The CDR3 runs 14 residues. The germline V gene encodes CDR1 SGHVS and CDR2 FNYEAQ. The CDR3 bases are TGTGCCAGCAGCCCAGAACCGGGACAGTTTGAAGCTTTCTTT. As protein: CASSPEPGQFEAFF.

This chain joins TRBV14 and TRBJ1-6, with TRBD1 identical over 8 bases. The CDR3 length is 13 residues. The germline CDR1 and CDR2 sequences are SGHDN and FVKESK. With 6 bases clipped from V and 7 bases from J, the junction kept 2 bases outside the gene matches. The CDR3 coding sequence is TGTGCCAGCAGTTACAGGGGGAATTCACCCCTCCACTTT. This sequence encodes CASSYRGNSPLHF.

The chain links TRBV5-1 to TRBJ2-5; TRBD2 matches at 9 bases. The V segment lost 1 base and the J segment 3 bases; nucleotides outside the gene matches: 4. Germline CDR1 and CDR2: SGHRS and YFSETQ. This CDR3 has 15 amino acids. The CDR3 DNA reads as TGCGCCAGCAGCTTGAAGGAGCGGGGGGAAGAGACCCAGTACTTC. Translated: CASSLKERGEETQYF.

This sequence joins TRBV5-4 and TRBJ1-4; D gene ambiguous. Germline CDR1 reads SGHNT; CDR2 reads YYREEE (reference sequence). Trimming pared 2 bases from V and 0 bases from J, leaving 14 bases between. The CDR3 extends over 17 amino acids. The CDR3 spells CASSFSQTAATNEKLFF. For the CDR3, the DNA is TGTGCCAGCAGCTTTAGCCAGACGGCAGCAACTAATGAAAAACTGTTTTTT.

The chain couples TRBV5-8 to TRBJ2-7; TRBD2 matches 8 bases. In germline, CDR1 is SGHTS, CDR2 YDEGEE. The CDR3 totals 13 residues. V was pared by 6 bases and J by 6 bases, with 8 bases of the junction left unmatched. CDR3 amino acids: CASTRAGDFEQYF. CDR3 coding DNA: TGTGCCAGCACCCGAGCGGGGGACTTCGAGCAGTACTTC.

This chain uses TRBV4-3 with TRBJ1-1; TRBD1 agrees at 8 bases. The CDR3 runs to 15 residues. Germline lookup yields CDR1 LGHNA and CDR2 YSLEER. The junction had 7 bases not matched to a gene; V was cut back by 1 base and J by 6 bases. Here the CDR3 DNA reads TGCGCCAGCAGCCAAGGCATGGGACAGGACTCTGAAGCTTTCTTT. Protein: CASSQGMGQDSEAFF.

V is TRBV28 and J is TRBJ1-1; unclear D gene. The CDR3 spans 15 residues. Per germline, CDR1 MDHEN and CDR2 SYDVKM. Trimming pared 5 bases from V and 0 bases from J, leaving 13 bases between. For the CDR3, the DNA is TGTGCCAGCAGTCCCCTATCCTCGATGAACACTGAAGCTTTCTTT. This translates into CASSPLSSMNTEAFF.

The genes are TRBV19 and TRBJ1-2; 11 bases align to TRBD1. Germline loops: CDR1 LNHDA, CDR2 SQIVND (reference sequence). CDR3 length: 17 amino acids. Trimming at V came to 3 bases and at J to 1 base, leaving 7 bases not matched to a gene. The CDR3 loop reads CASSIGLGQGDNYGYTF. In DNA, the CDR3 is TGTGCCAGTAGTATTGGCCTGGGACAGGGGGATAACTATGGCTACACCTTC.

In its sample, this clone was seen a few times. The gene calls are TRBV7-3 and TRBJ2-1; TRBD2 aligns across 10 bases. CDR1 SGHTA and CDR2 FQGTGA come from the germline V gene. The J segment lost 7 bases and the V segment lost 0 bases, leaving 6 bases of the junction unmatched. The CDR3 extends over 16 amino acids. The CDR3 here is CASSLTLAGVGNEQFF. CDR3 in DNA: TGTGCCAGCAGCTTAACGCTAGCGGGAGTTGGAAATGAGCAGTTCTTC.